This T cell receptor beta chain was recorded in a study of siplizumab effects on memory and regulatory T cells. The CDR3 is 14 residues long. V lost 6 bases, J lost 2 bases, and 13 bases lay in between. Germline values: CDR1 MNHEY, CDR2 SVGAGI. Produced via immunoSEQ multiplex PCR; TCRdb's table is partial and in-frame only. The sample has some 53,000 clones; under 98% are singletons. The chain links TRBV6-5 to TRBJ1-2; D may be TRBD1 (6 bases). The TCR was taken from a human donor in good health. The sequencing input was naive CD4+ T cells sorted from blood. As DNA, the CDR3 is TGTGCCAGCAGCCTCGGGGGGCGAAACTATGGCTACACCTTC. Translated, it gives CASSLGGRNYGYTF.